A single sample is the source of the 21 T cell receptor beta chains below, sequenced in a study of CD8 T cells in Susac syndrome (dated by TCRdb to 2018 to 2020). Library creation used the immunoSEQ multiplex PCR assay. RNA was extracted using the RNeasy kit, and about 0.5 to 1 microgram was reverse transcribed with random hexamers. The raw public reads went through TCRdb reprocessing: fastp at Q25, MiXCR clone calling, in-frame beta chains kept. When rows share a CDR3 protein, they turn into one entry using the most common DNA and genes. In all, the sample holds approximately 210,000 distinct CDR3 sequences, and 95% of those were seen once. Around 0.099% of the sample is taken by the ten largest. The sample comprised CD4+ T cells from PBMCs. The receptors shown here come from a human donor with multiple sclerosis.

The V call is TRBV20-1, the J call TRBJ2-1, with TRBD2 matching 8 bases. The germline V gene has CDR1 DFQATT and CDR2 SNEGSKA (reference sequence). J lost 8 bases, V lost 5 bases, and 8 bases had no gene match. The CDR3 length is 13 residues. The CDR3 bases are TGCAGTGCTTGCCGGGAGGGCAGGGATGAGCAGTTCTTC. Translated: CSACREGRDEQFF.

The count of this clonotype is one. The genes are TRBV29-1 and TRBJ1-2; D not resolved. The CDR3 consists of 12 residues. Trimming took 2 bases from V and 4 from J, leaving 8 bases between them. Germline assignment: CDR1 SQVTM and CDR2 ANQGSEA. The CDR3 DNA reads as TGCAGCGTTGAACTCAGCCTCTATGGCTACACCTTC. Translating gives CSVELSLYGYTF.

The CDR3 is CATSPSSFSSYEQYF. CDR3 nucleotides: TGTGCCACCAGCCCCAGTTCTTTCAGCTCCTACGAGCAGTACTTC. The chain is built from TRBV15 and TRBJ2-7; D unresolved. Between the trimmed V and J ends, which lost 5 bases and 0 bases, there was a span of 14 bases. Germline-derived CDR1 and CDR2 are LNHNV and YYDKDF (reference sequence). The CDR3 length is 15 residues. The full variable domain, rest sourced from reference TRBV15 and TRBJ2-7, is DAMVIQNPRYQVTQFGKPVTLSCSQTLNHNVMYWYQQKSSQAPKLLFHYYDKDFNNEADTPDNFQSRRPNTSFCFLDIRSPGLGDTAMYLCATSPSSFSSYEQYFGPGTRLTVT.

The chain links TRBV19 to TRBJ2-1, with 11 bases lining up with TRBD2. The germline gives CDR1 LNHDA, CDR2 SQIVND (reference sequence). Germline trimming cut 2 bases from V and 5 bases from J; bases unmatched to any gene: 8. The CDR3 spans 17 residues. Here the CDR3 DNA reads TGTGCCAGTAGTATACCTAGACTAGCGGGATTACACAATGAGCAGTTCTTC. This translates into CASSIPRLAGLHNEQFF.

The CDR3 bases are TGCAGCGTTGAAATGAGGGGCCACTCGTACAATGAGCAGTTCTTC. Encoded protein: CSVEMRGHSYNEQFF. V is TRBV29-1 and J is TRBJ2-1, with D possibly being TRBD1 or TRBD2 (5 bases each). The CDR3 has 15 residues. Germline V gene lookup returns CDR1 SQVTM and CDR2 ANQGSEA. Deletions cut 2 bases from V and 4 bases from J, with 15 bases between.

The V call is TRBV2, the J call TRBJ2-1; D remains ambiguous. The germline CDR1 and CDR2 sequences are SNHLY and FYNNEI. V was cut by 2 bases and J by 2 bases, with 10 bases left in between. The CDR3 is 15 amino acids. CDR3 region: CASSETAQPYNEQFF. CDR3 nucleotide sequence: TGTGCCAGCAGTGAAACAGCGCAACCCTACAATGAGCAGTTCTTC. The variable domain in full, with the rest retrieved from reference TRBV2 and TRBJ2-1, is EPEVTQTPSHQVTQMGQEVILRCVPISNHLYFYWYRQILGQKVEFLVSFYNNEISEKSEIFDDQFSVERPDGSNFTLKIRSTKLEDSAMYFCASSETAQPYNEQFFGPGTRLTVL.

This chain connects TRBV29-1 to TRBJ2-2, with D maybe TRBD2 (6 bases). Germline V gene sequence: CDR1 SQVTM, CDR2 ANQGSEA. This CDR3 is 13 amino acids long. V lost 7 bases to trimming and J lost 3 bases, with 12 bases between them. CDR3 region: CSARGTDTGELFF. CDR3 bases: TGCAGCGCCCGGGGGACCGACACCGGGGAGCTGTTTTTT.

The rearrangement uses TRBV30 and TRBJ2-7; no clear D. This CDR3 is built from 15 residues. CDR1 is GTSNPN and CDR2 is SVGIG in the germline V gene (reference sequence). Trimming removed 0 bases from V and 0 bases from J, with 12 bases in between. In nucleotides, the CDR3 is TGTGCCTGGAGTGTGTCCTGGCAGCGCTCCTACGAGCAGTACTTC. It yields the protein CAWSVSWQRSYEQYF.

The CDR3 DNA reads as TGTGCCACCAGCAGAGATTGGAGCAGTTATGGCTACACCTTC. Translating gives CATSRDWSSYGYTF. The genes are TRBV15 and TRBJ1-2; D gene unclear. The CDR3 is made up of 14 amino acids. V lost 0 bases and J 5 bases, leaving 10 bases between the germline ends. CDR1 is LNHNV, CDR2 YYDKDF, per germline (reference sequence).

CDR3 coding DNA: TGTGCCAGCAGTGATACGGGGTTCTATGGCTACACCTTC. Amino acids: CASSDTGFYGYTF. The chain links TRBV25-1 to TRBJ1-2; D unclear. CDR1 and CDR2 from the germline V gene are MGHDK and SYGVNS. Trimming took 3 bases from V and 4 from J, leaving 9 bases between them. The CDR3 consists of 13 residues.

This sequence joins TRBV12-3 or TRBV12-4 and TRBJ2-5; weak D call: TRBD2 (6 bases). The CDR3 runs 15 residues. Trimming stripped 6 bases from V and 9 bases from J, with 23 bases between. CDR3 bases: TGTGCCAGCAGCCCCACCGGGGAGGTCCATTCGGCCCAGTACTTC. Translated, it gives CASSPTGEVHSAQYF.

The chain has TRBV28 and TRBJ1-5; D may be TRBD1 (5 bases). CDR3 length: 13 amino acids. Deletions cut 11 bases from V and 4 bases from J, with 15 bases between. The V gene's germline CDR1 is MDHEN and CDR2 SYDVKM. The CDR3 here is CAATGRQNQPQHF. Written as DNA, the CDR3 is TGTGCCGCTACGGGACGGCAGAATCAGCCCCAGCATTTT.

This rearrangement joins TRBV7-9 to TRBJ1-3; D call uncertain. CDR1 and CDR2 from the germline V gene are SEHNR and FQNEAQ (reference sequence). The CDR3 is 14 amino acids. V was cut by 7 bases and J by 0 bases, with 10 bases left in between. The CDR3 loop is CASTPPSSGNTIYF. The CDR3 coding sequence is TGTGCCAGCACTCCCCCGAGCTCTGGAAACACCATATATTTT.

This chain links TRBV2 with TRBJ2-1; 16 bases map to TRBD2. Germline V gene data show CDR1 as SNHLY and CDR2 as FYNNEI. This CDR3 has 18 residues. Trimming at V came to 0 bases and at J to 9 bases, leaving 8 bases not matched to a gene. The CDR3 DNA sequence: TGTGCCAGCAGTGAAGCAACTACCGGGACTAGCGGGAGGGGTGAGCAGTTCTTC. This gives the protein CASSEATTGTSGRGEQFF.

The chain recombines TRBV29-1 with TRBJ2-1; no clear D. Germline V gene lookup returns CDR1 SQVTM and CDR2 ANQGSEA. Trimming pared 4 bases from V and 5 bases from J, leaving 12 bases between. The CDR3 extends over 13 amino acids. The CDR3 here is CSVAHRKNNEQFF. CDR3 bases: TGCAGCGTTGCCCATCGAAAAAACAATGAGCAGTTCTTC.

The chain has TRBV30 and TRBJ2-1, with no clear D. Between the trimmed V and J ends, which lost 2 bases and 9 bases, there was a span of 11 bases. This CDR3 is 12 amino acids long. Germline V gene lookup returns CDR1 GTSNPN and CDR2 SVGIG (reference sequence). CDR3 protein: CAWSTTVSEQFF. As DNA, the CDR3 is TGTGCCTGGAGTACTACAGTGAGTGAGCAGTTCTTC.

In DNA form, the CDR3 reads TGTGCCAGCAGCCCTATCGGTGTCCTGAATGAGCAGTTCTTC. Residues: CASSPIGVLNEQFF. This rearrangement joins TRBV5-4 to TRBJ2-1; the D is unclear. This CDR3 contains 14 residues. Trimming stripped 4 bases from V and 7 bases from J, with 15 bases between. CDR1 is SGHNT, CDR2 YYREEE, per germline (reference sequence).

The V call is TRBV20-1, the J call TRBJ1-1, with 11 bases fitting TRBD1. The V segment lost 6 bases and the J segment 5 bases; nucleotides outside the gene matches: 5. This CDR3 region has 13 residues. Germline CDR1 is DFQATT and CDR2 is SNEGSKA (reference sequence). The CDR3 nucleotides are TGCAGTGCCCAAGGACAGGGGGCAACTGAAGCTTTCTTT. Protein sequence: CSAQGQGATEAFF.

V is TRBV25-1 and J is TRBJ2-7; 7 bases agree with TRBD1. CDR1 is MGHDK and CDR2 is SYGVNS in the germline V gene. Trimming removed 2 bases from V and 1 base from J; junction bases left unmatched: 2. The CDR3 runs to 14 residues. The CDR3 is CASSEGGQSYEQYF. The CDR3 DNA is TGTGCCAGCAGTGAAGGGGGACAGTCCTACGAGCAGTACTTC.

This rearrangement joins TRBV29-1 to TRBJ2-5; either TRBD1 or TRBD2 may supply D (5 bases each). The germline V and J ends were trimmed by 6 bases and 5 bases, with 19 bases remaining between them. This CDR3 is built from 14 residues. Germline CDR1 is SQVTM and CDR2 is ANQGSEA. For the CDR3, the DNA is TGCAGCGTCGACCGGGACGGAGTAGGGGAGACCCAGTACTTC. This gives the protein CSVDRDGVGETQYF.

CDR3 DNA: TGCGCCAGCAGCTTGGCCGGGCTAGGCTTCACCACCTACGAGCAGTACTTC. Its translation: CASSLAGLGFTTYEQYF. This rearrangement joins TRBV5-1 to TRBJ2-7, with D uncertain. The CDR3 covers 17 residues. Germline CDR1 reads SGHRS; CDR2 reads YFSETQ. V lost 0 bases to trimming and J lost 2 bases, with 18 bases between them.